These 30 T cell receptor beta chains were all obtained from the same sample, sequenced in a study of beta chain features in type 1 diabetes. Study observations and caveats: Shorter TCRB CDR3s, moderately but significantly so, were found in Type 1 diabetes patients in all four CD4+ subsets.

These receptors have no identified antigens. Sequencing targeted expressed TCRB transcripts, as all isolated RNA had been reverse transcribed. Some clones are missing from TCRdb's copy, which holds only in-frame ones; the method was immunoSEQ multiplex PCR. The sample has some 290,000 clones, more than 13% seen once; the top ten hold 0.017%. The sequencing input was naive CD4+ T cells from blood. The receptors shown here come from a man aged 25-45 years with type 1 diabetes.

This clone was seen only a few times. The V call is TRBV5-4, the J call TRBJ2-3, with 12 nucleotides matching TRBD2. The CDR3 is 15 residues long. Germline V gene data show CDR1 as SGHNT and CDR2 as YYREEE (reference sequence). With V trimmed by 0 bases and J by 5 bases, 1 base remained unmatched. CDR3 protein: CASSLGGLAGDTQYF. The CDR3 DNA reads as TGTGCCAGCAGCTTGGGGGGACTAGCGGGAGATACGCAGTATTTT.

The sample holds a few counts of this clone. The genes are TRBV28 and TRBJ2-7, with 7 bases identical to TRBD2. Germline V gives CDR1 MDHEN, CDR2 SYDVKM. Trimming cost V 4 bases and J 6 bases; bases outside gene matches: 3. The length of the CDR3 is 12 residues. CDR3 coding DNA: TGTGCCAGCAGTTCAGCGGGGCGCGAGCAGTACTTC. This gives the protein CASSSAGREQYF.

This clone appeared a few times. This rearrangement joins TRBV4-2 to TRBJ2-1; 8 positions match TRBD2. CDR1 is LGHNA, CDR2 YNFKEQ, per germline. The CDR3 has 18 residues. The trim removed 0 bases at V and 4 bases at J, leaving 11 bases unmatched. CDR3 loop: CASSQDLDGLAKYNEQFF. The CDR3 coding sequence is TGTGCCAGCAGCCAAGATTTAGACGGACTAGCCAAATACAATGAGCAGTTCTTC.

The rearrangement joins TRBV7-6 to TRBJ2-5; perhaps TRBD1 as D (5 bases). Germline lookup yields CDR1 SGHVS and CDR2 FNYEAQ. This CDR3 has 16 amino acids. V gave up 4 bases and J gave up 2 bases, with 17 bases separating them. Written as DNA, the CDR3 is TGTGCCAGCAGCTCCACAGGTTCCGCGGCACAAGAGACCCAGTACTTC. Translation gives CASSSTGSAAQETQYF.

This clone was seen a few times. The chain uses TRBV28 and TRBJ2-7; TRBD1 aligns across 9 bases. Trimming took 2 bases from V and 6 from J; bases not matched to a gene: 5. Germline V gene data show CDR1 as MDHEN and CDR2 as SYDVKM. The CDR3 is 14 residues long. CDR3 loop: CASSLGGQGSEQYF. The CDR3, as DNA: TGTGCCAGCAGTTTAGGCGGACAGGGGAGCGAGCAGTACTTC.

The chain uses TRBV28 and TRBJ2-1, with 8 bases aligning to TRBD1. The germline gives CDR1 MDHEN, CDR2 SYDVKM. Unmatched junction bases numbered 3, after V lost 8 bases and J lost 0 bases. CDR3 length: 14 amino acids. DNA of the CDR3: TGTGCCAGCCTCCAGGGGGCCTCCTACAATGAGCAGTTCTTC. This gives the protein CASLQGASYNEQFF.

This clone showed up just a few times. The V call is TRBV7-2, the J call TRBJ2-7; the match to TRBD1 covers 8 bases. This CDR3 spans 16 amino acids. Germline V gene sequence: CDR1 SGHTA, CDR2 FQGNSA. V lost 2 bases, J lost 3 bases, and 9 bases stayed unmatched. The CDR3 DNA is TGTGCCAGCAGCTTAAGGGCAGGGGGCTCGAACTACGAGCAGTACTTC. Translation gives CASSLRAGGSNYEQYF.

The V and J genes are TRBV29-1 and TRBJ2-3, with D possibly TRBD1 on 6 matching bases. CDR1 is SQVTM and CDR2 is ANQGSEA in the germline V gene. V shed 6 bases and J shed 3 bases, with 10 bases lying between them. The CDR3 extends over 12 amino acids. The CDR3: CSVIRGTDTQYF. The CDR3 DNA sequence: TGCAGCGTAATCAGGGGAACAGATACGCAGTATTTT.

This clone was detected a few times. This sequence joins TRBV28 and TRBJ2-2; 7 nucleotides match TRBD1. CDR3 size: 13 residues. CDR1 is MDHEN, CDR2 SYDVKM, per germline. The V gene end was trimmed by 6 bases and the J gene end by 6 bases; junction bases not matched to a gene: 4. CDR3 nucleotides: TGTGCCAGCAGGACAGGGATCCCCGGGGAGCTGTTTTTT. Its protein product is CASRTGIPGELFF.

V usage is TRBV6-1 and J usage is TRBJ1-4; 7 nucleotides agree with TRBD1. V gave up 4 bases and J gave up 4 bases; unmatched junction bases: 6. The germline V gene has CDR1 MNHNS and CDR2 SASEGT. The CDR3 runs to 15 residues. CDR3 region: CASSVLDRSNEKLFF. The CDR3, as DNA: TGTGCCAGCAGTGTGCTGGACAGGAGTAATGAAAAACTGTTTTTT.

This clone turned up a few times. The chain joins TRBV4-3 to TRBJ2-7; 10 bases are a match to TRBD1. CDR3 size: 15 residues. The germline CDR1 and CDR2 sequences are LGHNA and YSLEER. Losses at the gene ends were 4 bases for V and 4 bases for J; bases not matched to a gene: 7. CDR3 coding DNA: TGCGCCAGCAGCCGGCATCGACAGGGGGCATACGAGCAGTACTTC. Translation gives CASSRHRQGAYEQYF.

This clone was observed a handful of times. V gene TRBV9 combines with J gene TRBJ2-3; D uncertain. The V gene lost 1 base and the J gene lost 0 bases, with 6 bases spanning the gap. The CDR3 has 14 amino acids. The germline gives CDR1 SGDLS, CDR2 YYNGEE. The DNA for the CDR3 is TGTGCCAGCAGCGTATTTTCTAGCACAGATACGCAGTATTTT. Residues: CASSVFSSTDTQYF.

This clone was seen only a few times. V gene TRBV2 combines with J gene TRBJ1-1; D not resolved. V lost 4 bases, J lost 1 base, and 7 bases lay in between. This CDR3 contains 13 residues. Germline CDR1 reads SNHLY; CDR2 reads FYNNEI. The DNA for the CDR3 is TGTGCCAGCAGTGTTGAGCAGAACACTGAAGCTTTCTTT. It yields the protein CASSVEQNTEAFF.

The gene calls are TRBV19 and TRBJ1-2, with a possible D match to TRBD1 (6 bases). This CDR3 comprises 14 residues. In germline, CDR1 is LNHDA, CDR2 SQIVND (reference sequence). The V end lost 6 bases, the J end lost 6 bases, and 17 bases lay between the germline ends. CDR3: CASRTGQLRDGYTF. The CDR3, as DNA: TGTGCCAGTAGGACCGGACAGCTACGGGATGGCTACACCTTC.

Turning to this clone: Other DNA sequences from this sample encode an identical CDR3 as well. The V gene is TRBV29-1, the J gene TRBJ2-5; perhaps TRBD2 as D (5 bases). The CDR3 sequence is 12 residues long. Trimming cost V 4 bases and J 4 bases, with 10 bases left between them. Germline V gene lookup returns CDR1 SQVTM and CDR2 ANQGSEA. CDR3: CSVVAGGETQYF. As DNA, the CDR3 is TGCAGCGTTGTCGCGGGCGGAGAGACCCAGTACTTC.

V usage is TRBV21-1 and J usage is TRBJ1-1; the D segment call TRBD1 is taken from the table without a DNA check. TRBV21-1 corresponds to a pseudogene. This CDR3 contains 18 residues. The CDR3 loop is CASSKSKNYRDIYTEAFF. As DNA, the CDR3 is TGTGCCAGCAGCAAATCCAAAAACTACAGGGATATTTACACTGAAGCTTTCTTT.

This clone was seen a few times. Other DNA sequences in the same sample also yield this CDR3. The rearrangement links TRBV19 to TRBJ2-2; 7 bases line up with TRBD1. Trimming at V came to 9 bases and at J to 1 base, leaving 5 bases not matched to a gene. Germline V gene data show CDR1 as LNHDA and CDR2 as SQIVND (reference sequence). This CDR3 is built from 14 residues. CDR3: CASRQGRNTGELFF. CDR3 bases: TGTGCCAGCCGACAGGGTAGGAACACCGGGGAGCTGTTTTTT.

The rearrangement links TRBV5-4 to TRBJ2-1; D remains unclear. Germline assignment: CDR1 SGHNT and CDR2 YYREEE (reference sequence). V lost 0 bases and J 3 bases, leaving 7 bases between the germline ends. This CDR3 spans 14 amino acids. DNA of the CDR3: TGTGCCAGCAGCTTGGAACGGAGCTACAATGAGCAGTTCTTC. Its protein product is CASSLERSYNEQFF.

This clone occurred a few times. The CDR3 DNA sequence: TGTGCCAGCAGCTTAGGTGGGACAGCACAAGAGACCCAGTACTTC. Its translation: CASSLGGTAQETQYF. V is TRBV7-2 and J is TRBJ2-5, with 7 nucleotides matching TRBD1. V lost 1 base to trimming and J lost 2 bases; unmatched junction nucleotides: 4. Germline loops: CDR1 SGHTA, CDR2 FQGNSA. The CDR3 has 15 residues.

This rearrangement joins TRBV2 to TRBJ2-5; D remains ambiguous. CDR3 length equals 11 residues. Germline CDR1 is SNHLY and CDR2 is FYNNEI. Trimming cost V 8 bases and J 4 bases, with 8 bases left between them. CDR3 nucleotide sequence: TGTGCCAGCTCCAGTCGAGAGACCCAGTACTTC. The encoded protein is CASSSRETQYF.

This chain's CDR3 is CASSAYETSGRGETQYF. DNA for the CDR3: TGTGCCAGCAGTGCCTACGAGACTAGCGGGAGGGGGGAGACCCAGTACTTC. This sequence joins TRBV25-1 and TRBJ2-5; 14 positions match TRBD2. The CDR3 contains 17 residues. V lost 4 bases and J lost 5; bases outside the gene matches: 9. Germline V gene lookup returns CDR1 MGHDK and CDR2 SYGVNS.

This chain uses TRBV28 with TRBJ2-1, with TRBD1 matching 8 bases. Trimming removed 6 bases from V and 4 bases from J; junction bases left unmatched: 5. Germline CDR1 MDHEN, CDR2 SYDVKM. The CDR3 extends over 14 amino acids. As DNA, the CDR3 is TGTGCCAGCAGGACGGGACAGGAGTACAATGAGCAGTTCTTC. It translates to CASRTGQEYNEQFF. Together with reference TRBV28 and TRBJ2-1, the CDR3 gives the full variable domain: DVKVTQSSRYLVKRTGEKVFLECVQDMDHENMFWYRQDPGLGLRLIYFSYDVKMKEKGDIPEGYSVSREKKERFSLILESASTNQTSMYLCASRTGQEYNEQFFGPGTRLTVL.

This clone was recorded a few times. The rearrangement uses TRBV5-1 and TRBJ2-1; D is uncertain. CDR3 length: 12 amino acids. The V end was cut by 1 base, the J end by 7 bases, with 6 bases between. The germline V gene encodes CDR1 SGHRS and CDR2 YFSETQ. The CDR3 DNA follows: TGCGCCAGCAGCTTGACCCAGAATGAGCAGTTCTTC. Translated: CASSLTQNEQFF.

This rearrangement joins TRBV6-5 to TRBJ1-2; 7 positions agree with TRBD1. Germline V gene lookup returns CDR1 MNHEY and CDR2 SVGAGI. This CDR3 region has 13 residues. Germline trimming cut 6 bases from V and 8 bases from J; bases unmatched to any gene: 9. CDR3 bases: TGTGCCAGCAGCCAAACAGGGGCCGGCGGCTACACCTTC. It translates to CASSQTGAGGYTF.

This chain connects TRBV29-1 to TRBJ1-1; D remains ambiguous. The CDR3 loop spans 12 amino acids. V was trimmed by 0 bases and J by 7 bases, leaving 9 bases between them. Germline CDR1 is SQVTM and CDR2 is ANQGSEA. CDR3 loop: CSVEDPGSEAFF. CDR3 nucleotides: TGCAGCGTTGAAGATCCCGGGAGTGAAGCTTTCTTT.

This sequence joins TRBV9 and TRBJ2-4; 7 bases align to TRBD2. With 2 bases clipped from V and 8 bases from J, the junction kept 4 bases outside the gene matches. Germline lookup yields CDR1 SGDLS and CDR2 YYNGEE. The CDR3 runs 13 residues. The DNA for the CDR3 is TGTGCCAGCAGCGTCGCGGGAGTAGACATTCAGTACTTC. It translates to CASSVAGVDIQYF.

This clone has just one count. The J gene is TRBJ2-7, the V gene TRBV28; TRBD2 aligns across 11 bases. CDR1 is MDHEN, CDR2 SYDVKM, per germline. This CDR3 is built from 18 residues. The ends lost 5 bases at V and 5 bases at J; junction bases unmatched: 17. Here the CDR3 DNA reads TGTGCCAGCAGTCCCGACGGGGCCACTAGCGGGAGATTGCACGAGCAGTACTTC. Translation gives CASSPDGATSGRLHEQYF.

V and J are TRBV25-1 and TRBJ1-5; D is possibly TRBD1 (5 bases). The length of the CDR3 is 13 residues. Germline lookup yields CDR1 MGHDK and CDR2 SYGVNS. Trimming took 4 bases from V and 5 from J, leaving 9 bases between them. CDR3 nucleotides: TGTGCCAGCAGTGTGACGGGGGATCAGCCCCAGCATTTT. Its protein product is CASSVTGDQPQHF.

The V and J genes are TRBV4-2 and TRBJ2-1; tentatively, D is TRBD1 (6 bases). The CDR3 is made up of 13 amino acids. Germline assignment: CDR1 LGHNA and CDR2 YNFKEQ. Deletions cut 4 bases from V and 4 bases from J, with 8 bases between. Here the CDR3 reads CASSRGQYNEQFF. DNA of the CDR3: TGTGCCAGCAGCCGAGGACAGTACAATGAGCAGTTCTTC.

This chain connects TRBV27 to TRBJ2-2; 13 nucleotides align to TRBD2. The V gene end was trimmed by 7 bases and the J gene end by 0 bases; junction bases not matched to a gene: 8. This CDR3 contains 18 residues. CDR1 is MNHEY, CDR2 SMNVEV, per germline (reference sequence). The CDR3 here is CASTMTSGRPANTGELFF. The CDR3 DNA follows: TGTGCCAGCACCATGACTAGCGGGAGGCCCGCGAACACCGGGGAGCTGTTTTTT.